This passage covers 32 T cell receptor beta chains from one sample sequenced in a study of identical twins. TCRdb itself ran the 5' RACE reads through MiXCR, one entry per CDR3 protein. The table includes hundreds of thousands of distinct CDR3 sequences, around a sixth detected once. The data also belong to a second study, concerning T cells expressing NK-cell markers.

The sequenced material came from PBMCs. The receptors derive from a young woman in good health.

This clonotype has a count of ten or more. This sequence joins TRBV5-1 and TRBJ2-1; D unclear. The CDR3 is made up of 15 amino acids. The ends were cut back, 4 bases at V and 1 base at J, with 12 bases in the middle. Germline CDR1 reads SGHRS; CDR2 reads YFSETQ. The CDR3 DNA follows: TGCGCCAGCAGCCTGTGGTCCCCTTCCTACAATGAGCAGTTCTTC. Amino acids: CASSLWSPSYNEQFF.

This clonotype was observed at least ten times. This chain joins TRBV12-3 or TRBV12-4 and TRBJ1-5; a possible D gene is TRBD1 (6 bases). V was clipped by 8 bases and J by 1 base, with 12 bases between them. The CDR3 spans 14 residues. This CDR3 is CASSYRASNQPQHF. The CDR3 DNA sequence: TGTGCCAGCTCTTACAGGGCAAGCAATCAGCCCCAGCATTTT.

In this sample, this clonotype turned up a few times. The chain links TRBV7-9 to TRBJ2-3; D is possibly TRBD1 (7 bases). The CDR3 has 16 residues. Trimming took off 6 bases at V and 3 bases at J, with 19 bases between the two ends. Germline-derived CDR1 and CDR2 are SEHNR and FQNEAQ (reference sequence). CDR3 amino acids: CASRLRGTAETDTQYF. In DNA, the CDR3 is TGTGCCAGCAGGCTACGCGGGACAGCTGAAACAGATACGCAGTATTTT.

This clonotype was recorded once. The chain combines TRBV14 with TRBJ2-1; D is uncertain. V was shortened by 2 bases and J by 1 base, with 9 bases between the two germline ends. The CDR3 has 15 amino acids. Per the germline V gene, CDR1 is SGHDN and CDR2 is FVKESK. The chain's CDR3 is CASSQNAGSYNEQFF. The CDR3 bases are TGTGCCAGCAGCCAAAATGCCGGGTCCTACAATGAGCAGTTCTTC.

This clonotype came up a few times. This chain links TRBV18 with TRBJ2-3; TRBD2 is a possible D gene (5 bases). Germline V gene data show CDR1 as KGHSH and CDR2 as LQKENI. This CDR3 contains 12 residues. V lost 3 bases and J 5 bases, leaving 6 bases between the germline ends. The CDR3 protein is CASSPDLDTQYF. The CDR3 DNA reads TGTGCCAGCTCACCGGACTTAGATACGCAGTATTTT.

In this sample, this clonotype turned up many times. V gene TRBV20-1 combines with J gene TRBJ2-1; 7 bases align to TRBD1. CDR1 is DFQATT, CDR2 SNEGSKA, per germline (reference sequence). The junction had 10 bases not matched to a gene; V was cut back by 6 bases and J by 2 bases. CDR3 length equals 15 residues. The CDR3 coding sequence is TGCAGTGCATACTCCGGGACAGCCACCTACAATGAGCAGTTCTTC. Its protein is CSAYSGTATYNEQFF.

This clonotype has just a few counts. The chain employs TRBV10-3 and TRBJ1-6, with 8 bases identical to TRBD1. Germline loops: CDR1 ENHRY, CDR2 SYGVKD. After removal of 11 bases from V and 9 bases from J, the junction contained 9 bases not matched to a gene. This CDR3 comprises 13 residues. This CDR3 reads CASKTGGGSPLHF. The CDR3 DNA follows: TGTGCCTCCAAAACAGGGGGGGGTTCACCCCTCCACTTT.

The chain has TRBV6-5 and TRBJ1-2; perhaps TRBD1 as D (6 bases). The germline gives CDR1 MNHEY, CDR2 SVGAGI. Trimming shortened V by 4 bases and J by 4 bases, and 13 bases separated the two germline ends. There are 14 residues in the CDR3. CDR3 loop: CASSSGGLLYGYTF. DNA of the CDR3: TGTGCCAGCAGTTCCGGGGGGCTCCTCTATGGCTACACCTTC.

The CDR3 nucleotides are TGTGCCAGCAGGGGACGCCGTGCGAACACCGGGGAGCTGTTTTTT. Encoded protein: CASRGRRANTGELFF. The chain has TRBV6-1 and TRBJ2-2, with D perhaps TRBD1 or TRBD2 (5 bases each). The CDR3 spans 15 residues. The germline gives CDR1 MNHNS, CDR2 SASEGT. Trimming shortened V by 6 bases and J by 0 bases, and 11 bases separated the two germline ends.

This clonotype was observed a handful of times. The rearrangement links TRBV7-9 to TRBJ2-3; 11 bases line up with TRBD2. There are 16 residues in the CDR3. V gave up 4 bases and J gave up 2 bases; unmatched junction bases: 5. Germline values: CDR1 SEHNR, CDR2 FQNEAQ (reference sequence). CDR3: CASSSPLAGDTDTQYF. The CDR3 DNA follows: TGTGCCAGCAGCTCGCCACTAGCGGGAGACACAGATACGCAGTATTTT. The whole variable domain, remainder taken from reference TRBV7-9 and TRBJ2-3, is DTGVSQNPRHKITKRGQNVTFRCDPISEHNRLYWYRQTLGQGPEFLTYFQNEAQLEKSRLLSDRFSAERPKGSFSTLEIQRTEQGDSAMYLCASSSPLAGDTDTQYFGPGTRLTVL.

In its sample, this clonotype was seen a few times. The chain carries TRBV7-6 and TRBJ1-3, with D perhaps matching TRBD1 (5 bases). The CDR3 has 18 residues. V gave up 5 bases and J gave up 0 bases, with 20 bases separating them. Germline loops: CDR1 SGHVS, CDR2 FNYEAQ. CDR3 nucleotides: TGTGCCAGCAGCCCCGGGTCGGGCAGGGCTTACTCTGGAAACACCATATATTTT. This gives the protein CASSPGSGRAYSGNTIYF.

The chain couples TRBV27 to TRBJ2-5, with D perhaps matching TRBD1 (6 bases). V lost 2 bases to trimming and J lost 4 bases, with 14 bases between them. Germline CDR1 and CDR2: MNHEY and SMNVEV (reference sequence). This CDR3 is 15 amino acids long. The CDR3 sequence is CASSLRGQLRETQYF. CDR3 coding DNA: TGTGCCAGCAGTTTAAGAGGACAGTTAAGAGAGACCCAGTACTTC.

The chain couples TRBV7-2 to TRBJ2-7, with D perhaps matching TRBD2 (5 bases). V was cut by 5 bases and J by 7 bases, with 15 bases left in between. CDR3 length: 13 residues. CDR1 is SGHTA, CDR2 FQGNSA, per germline. The CDR3 sequence: CASSATALGEQYF. The CDR3 DNA follows: TGTGCCAGCAGCGCGACGGCACTAGGAGAGCAGTACTTC.

This sequence joins TRBV5-4 and TRBJ2-2, with TRBD1 as a possible D gene (5 bases). Germline CDR1 reads SGHNT; CDR2 reads YYREEE (reference sequence). The CDR3 totals 15 residues. The germline V and J ends were trimmed by 2 bases and 1 base, with 9 bases remaining between them. The CDR3: CASSFDQGNTGELFF. CDR3 bases: TGTGCCAGCAGCTTCGACCAGGGGAACACCGGGGAGCTGTTTTTT.

This clonotype showed up just a few times. The rearrangement joins TRBV12-3 or TRBV12-4 to TRBJ2-4, with TRBD1 matching 9 bases. J was trimmed by 9 bases and V by 6 bases; bases with no gene match: 12. This CDR3 spans 15 amino acids. As DNA, the CDR3 is TGTGCCAGCAGGGGACAGGGAGAGGGGGTAGTCATTCAGTACTTC. It specifies CASRGQGEGVVIQYF.

The table lists this clonotype with a few counts. The chain recombines TRBV20-1 with TRBJ2-7; 14 bases agree with TRBD2. The CDR3 sequence is 15 residues long. J was trimmed by 6 bases and V by 0 bases; bases with no gene match: 4. The germline V gene has CDR1 DFQATT and CDR2 SNEGSKA (reference sequence). The CDR3 DNA sequence: TGCAGTGCTAGAGAGGGACTAGCGGGAGTTGCCGAGCAGTACTTC. Encoded protein: CSAREGLAGVAEQYF.

The chain links TRBV2 to TRBJ2-1, with 10 nucleotides matching TRBD1. CDR1 and CDR2 from the germline V gene are SNHLY and FYNNEI. This CDR3 region has 15 residues. V was pared by 6 bases and J by 4 bases, with 6 bases of the junction left unmatched. CDR3 coding DNA: TGTGCCAGCAGAATTGGACAGGGGGGTTACAATGAGCAGTTCTTC. The encoded protein is CASRIGQGGYNEQFF. The complete variable domain, with remaining parts taken from reference TRBV2 and TRBJ2-1, reads EPEVTQTPSHQVTQMGQEVILRCVPISNHLYFYWYRQILGQKVEFLVSFYNNEISEKSEIFDDQFSVERPDGSNFTLKIRSTKLEDSAMYFCASRIGQGGYNEQFFGPGTRLTVL.

V gene TRBV5-5 combines with J gene TRBJ2-2, with 9 bases matching TRBD1. The CDR3 has 15 amino acids. Germline CDR1 and CDR2: SGHKS and YYEKEE (reference sequence). V shed 4 bases and J 5 bases; nucleotides not matched to a gene: 6. CDR3 nucleotides: TGTGCCAGCAGCCTTTTTGGACAGGGGACCGGGGAGCTGTTTTTT. Translation gives CASSLFGQGTGELFF. Looking up the rest from reference TRBV5-5 and TRBJ2-2 gives the full variable domain: DAGVTQSPTHLIKTRGQQVTLRCSPISGHKSVSWYQQVLGQGPQFIFQYYEKEERGRGNFPDRFSARQFPNYSSELNVNALLLGDSALYLCASSLFGQGTGELFFGEGSRLTVL.

Only a few counts were recorded for this clonotype. The chain links TRBV20-1 to TRBJ2-7, with D maybe TRBD2 (5 bases). Looked up from germline, CDR1 is DFQATT and CDR2 is SNEGSKA (reference sequence). V lost 4 bases, J lost 10 bases, and 14 bases lay in between. The CDR3 is 11 amino acids. CDR3 sequence reads: CSAMVQSGQYF. The CDR3 bases are TGCAGTGCTATGGTCCAGAGCGGCCAGTACTTC.

J is TRBJ1-1 and V is TRBV7-9; TRBD1 matches 7 bases. Per germline, CDR1 SEHNR and CDR2 FQNEAQ (reference sequence). The CDR3 extends over 14 amino acids. The J segment lost 9 bases and the V segment lost 5 bases, leaving 12 bases of the junction unmatched. As DNA, the CDR3 is TGTGCCAGCAGCCGGCTCACAGGGGTTGAGAAAGCTTTCTTT. Its protein product is CASSRLTGVEKAFF.

This sequence joins TRBV11-3 and TRBJ1-2; 10 positions agree with TRBD1. The CDR3 spans 15 residues. Germline V gene data show CDR1 as SGHNT and CDR2 as YENEEA. The ends lost 1 base at V and 8 bases at J; junction bases unmatched: 7. CDR3 in amino acids: CASSLVAGTGEGYTF. CDR3 nucleotide sequence: TGTGCCAGCAGCTTAGTCGCCGGGACAGGGGAAGGCTACACCTTC. The full variable domain, with the rest looked up from reference TRBV11-3 and TRBJ1-2, is EAGVVQSPRYKIIEKKQPVAFWCNPISGHNTLYWYLQNLGQGPELLIRYENEEAVDDSQLPKDRFSAERLKGVDSTLKIQPAELGDSAVYLCASSLVAGTGEGYTFGSGTRLTVV.

This chain links TRBV20-1 with TRBJ2-4; D is unclear. Germline CDR1 is DFQATT and CDR2 is SNEGSKA (reference sequence). V was trimmed by 1 base and J by 8 bases, leaving 18 bases between them. This CDR3 has 15 residues. The CDR3 reads CSARGTTENKYIQYF. As DNA, the CDR3 is TGCAGTGCTAGAGGAACGACGGAGAACAAGTACATTCAGTACTTC.

The chain joins TRBV2 to TRBJ1-2; no definite D call. Trimming removed 9 bases at V and 0 bases at J, with 20 bases between. The germline V gene has CDR1 SNHLY and CDR2 FYNNEI. CDR3 length: 16 amino acids. CDR3 sequence reads: CASVKGATQANYGYTF. The CDR3 DNA reads TGTGCCAGTGTAAAGGGCGCCACCCAAGCTAACTATGGCTACACCTTC. Variable domain in full (rest from reference TRBV2 and TRBJ1-2): EPEVTQTPSHQVTQMGQEVILRCVPISNHLYFYWYRQILGQKVEFLVSFYNNEISEKSEIFDDQFSVERPDGSNFTLKIRSTKLEDSAMYFCASVKGATQANYGYTFGSGTRLTVV.

This clonotype was detected a few times. The genes are TRBV20-1 and TRBJ2-5; D tentatively reads TRBD1 or TRBD2 (6 bases each). CDR1 is DFQATT, CDR2 SNEGSKA, per germline (reference sequence). This CDR3 is built from 14 residues. The V end lost 4 bases, the J end lost 4 bases, and 16 bases lay between the germline ends. Here the CDR3 DNA reads TGCAGTGCTACAAGGGGGGCAGGAGGAGAGACCCAGTACTTC. This codes for CSATRGAGGETQYF.

V and J are TRBV30 and TRBJ2-7; no clear D. The germline gives CDR1 GTSNPN, CDR2 SVGIG (reference sequence). The CDR3 has 13 residues. Trimming took 2 bases from V and 3 from J, leaving 11 bases between them. The CDR3 DNA follows: TGTGCCTGGAGTCCCAACGGATACTACGAGCAGTACTTC. Its translation: CAWSPNGYYEQYF. Full variable domain (missing parts from reference TRBV30 and TRBJ2-7): SQTIHQWPATLVQPVGSPLSLECTVEGTSNPNLYWYRQAAGRGLQLLFYSVGIGQISSEVPQNLSASRPQDRQFILSSKKLLLSDSGFYLCAWSPNGYYEQYFGPGTRLTVT.

This rearrangement joins TRBV11-3 to TRBJ1-4; maybe TRBD1 (6 bases). The CDR3 length is 17 residues. Trimming left V 2 bases short and J 2 bases short, with 15 bases between. Germline assignment: CDR1 SGHNT and CDR2 YENEEA. CDR3 coding DNA: TGTGCCAGCAGCTTATCTGAAAGACAGGTCACTAATGAAAAACTGTTTTTT. Translated: CASSLSERQVTNEKLFF.

The genes are TRBV3-1 and TRBJ2-5; D gene unclear. The CDR3 is 14 amino acids. Trimming removed 1 base from V and 5 bases from J, with 11 bases in between. CDR1 is LGHDT and CDR2 is YNNKEL in the germline V gene (reference sequence). In nucleotides, the CDR3 is TGTGCCAGCAGCCAAGGTGGAGTGGGGGAGACCCAGTACTTC. Its protein is CASSQGGVGETQYF.

This clonotype was detected only a few times. This rearrangement joins TRBV20-1 to TRBJ2-1; 9 bases fit TRBD2. The CDR3 is 16 amino acids. Germline V lookup: CDR1 DFQATT, CDR2 SNEGSKA (reference sequence). V trimming: 0 bases; J trimming: 7 bases; junction bases outside the gene matches: 10. This CDR3 is CSARDPKLGLANEQFF. The CDR3, as DNA: TGCAGTGCTAGAGATCCTAAATTGGGACTAGCAAATGAGCAGTTCTTC.

This chain connects TRBV9 to TRBJ2-2, with TRBD2 as a possible D gene (5 bases). The germline CDR1 and CDR2 sequences are SGDLS and YYNGEE. This CDR3 has 11 amino acids. Trimming stripped 6 bases from V and 7 bases from J, with 7 bases between. The CDR3 sequence is CASMAGGELFF. The CDR3 DNA is TGTGCCAGCATGGCGGGCGGGGAGCTGTTTTTT.

V gene TRBV21-1 combines with J gene TRBJ1-1; no DNA check was done on the table's D call, TRBD1. TRBV21-1 is labeled a pseudogene. This CDR3 has 15 amino acids. The CDR3 here is CASSLPGRWNTEAFF. The CDR3 DNA reads as TGTGCCAGCAGCCTACCGGGACGGTGGAACACTGAAGCTTTCTTT.

This clonotype appeared many times. The chain combines TRBV7-6 with TRBJ2-5, with 8 bases fitting TRBD2. In germline, CDR1 is SGHVS, CDR2 FNYEAQ. The length of the CDR3 is 14 residues. Trimming at V came to 5 bases and at J to 5 bases, leaving 7 bases not matched to a gene. DNA of the CDR3: TGTGCCAGCAGCCATCGTTTAGCGGGGGAGACCCAGTACTTC. Its translation is CASSHRLAGETQYF. Together with reference TRBV7-6 and TRBJ2-5, the CDR3 gives the full variable domain: GAGVSQSPRYKVTKRGQDVALRCDPISGHVSLYWYRQALGQGPEFLTYFNYEAQQDKSGLPNDRFSAERPEGSISTLTIQRTEQRDSAMYRCASSHRLAGETQYFGPGTRLLVL.

CDR3 bases: TGCGCCAGCAGCCCGAACCCGGGACAGGGGGCGTACGAGCAGTACTTC. As protein: CASSPNPGQGAYEQYF. The rearrangement uses TRBV5-1 and TRBJ2-7; 12 bases fit TRBD1. The length of the CDR3 is 16 residues. The V and J ends lost 4 bases and 4 bases, in that order; junction bases with no gene match: 9. CDR1 is SGHRS, CDR2 YFSETQ, per germline.